The present T cell receptor (beta chain) was sequenced within a study of T cells in Graves' hyperthyroidism and ophthalmopathy. Overall study: Blood was drawn when the patient was first diagnosed and still untreated. Findings of the study overall: Most thyroid clonotypes expanded above 0.001 were also detected in blood.

Among ophthalmopathy patients, the Clinical Activity Score reached at least 3, the NOSPECS grade reached at least 4, and duration remained under 3 months. Uncontrolled infection, other autoimmune disease, pregnancy or lactation led to exclusion. This clonotype was observed many times. The target antigen is unknown. Regions amplified from RNA transcripts were the TCR beta CDR3 regions. The primer set for the first-round RT-PCR of the TCR CDR3 was HTBI. Using its own MiXCR run on the multiplex PCR reads, TCRdb lists one record per CDR3 protein. The sample shows around 600,000 distinct CDR3 sequences, 14% of them seen only once. V gave up 3 bases and J gave up 4 bases, with 12 bases separating them. This CDR3 has 14 amino acids.

The source is a woman younger than 35 with Graves' ophthalmopathy. Sequencing was performed on blood. This rearrangement joins TRBV12-3 or TRBV12-4 to TRBJ1-1; D gene ambiguous. The CDR3 nucleotides read TGTGCCAGCAGTTTCTGGACCGAAGGCACTGAAGCTTTCTTT. Amino acid sequence: CASSFWTEGTEAFF.